The clone carrying this TCR beta chain has ten or more counts. Its antigen is not identified. Germline lookup yields CDR1 WSHSY and CDR2 SAAADI. The V end lost 7 bases, the J end lost 2 bases, and 2 bases lay between the germline ends. The CDR3 contains 10 residues. The sample comes from a study of Graves' ophthalmopathy and Graves' hyperthyroidism. The overall study: By definition, stable hyperthyroidism involved no ophthalmopathy within 18 months of follow-up.

Whole-study findings and limits: Most thyroid clonotypes with frequency above 0.001 were detected in blood too. The model predicted progression of ophthalmopathy with a sensitivity of 70% to 71%, and its specificity was under 75%.

Pregnancy or lactation, uncontrolled infections and other autoimmune diseases were grounds for excluding patients. Beta-chain TCR CDR3 regions were amplified from RNA transcripts. The library came from an HTBI-primed first-round RT-PCR and a second-round multiplex PCR. TCRdb analysed the multiplex PCR reads with MiXCR anew, one entry per CDR3 protein. This sample carries around 1.1 million distinct CDR3 sequences, 35% to 45% of them seen once, and the ten largest clones take over 8.5%. The clonotype originates from an adult man with Graves' hyperthyroidism. The V gene is TRBV10-2, the J gene TRBJ1-1; D is ambiguous. Sequenced material: peripheral blood or thyroid tissue (not recorded which). CDR3 sequence (DNA): TGCGCCAGCAAAAACACTGAAGCTTTCTTT. It yields the protein CASKNTEAFF.